One and the same sample provided the 27 T cell receptor beta chains below, sequenced in a study of T cell changes during pregnancy in multiple sclerosis. Sequencing used immunoSEQ multiplex PCR; TCRdb keeps in-frame clones, though not all of them. There are around 63,000 clones in the sample; about 92% occur only once, and 1.4% to 1.5% lies in the top ten. The specimen comprised peripheral blood, sampled after pregnancy. These receptors all come from a female donor with multiple sclerosis, enrolled in a pregnancy study.

This clone was detected once. This rearrangement joins TRBV4-1 to TRBJ1-3; D may be TRBD1 (6 bases). This CDR3 spans 12 amino acids. V lost 6 bases to trimming and J lost 3 bases, with 6 bases between them. The germline CDR1 and CDR2 sequences are MGHRA and YSYEKL. CDR3 nucleotides: TGCGCCAGCAGAGGGGGTGGAAACACCATATATTTT. It encodes CASRGGGNTIYF.

V usage is TRBV18 and J usage is TRBJ2-1; 7 bases align to TRBD1. CDR1 and CDR2 (germline): KGHSH, LQKENI. The V and J ends lost 4 bases and 1 base, in that order; junction bases with no gene match: 4. CDR3 length: 15 amino acids. In DNA, the CDR3 is TGTGCCAGCTCACTACAGGGGTTTTCCTACAATGAGCAGTTCTTC. Translation gives CASSLQGFSYNEQFF.

The chain has TRBV2 and TRBJ2-5; 11 bases fit TRBD2. Germline V gene data show CDR1 as SNHLY and CDR2 as FYNNEI. There are 15 residues in the CDR3. The ends lost 3 bases at V and 7 bases at J; junction bases unmatched: 7. For the CDR3, the DNA is TGTGCCAGCAGTGAGCAACTAGCGGGAGTCCGGACCCAGTACTTC. It codes for CASSEQLAGVRTQYF.

The chain couples TRBV7-9 to TRBJ1-2; possibly TRBD1 for D (5 bases). Trimming took off 4 bases at V and 6 bases at J, with 27 bases between the two ends. This CDR3 region has 18 residues. Germline-derived CDR1 and CDR2 are SEHNR and FQNEAQ (reference sequence). The chain's CDR3 is CASSSTRDSTLLLHGYTF. In DNA, the CDR3 is TGTGCCAGCAGCTCCACTCGGGACTCTACTCTCCTCCTCCATGGCTACACCTTC.

The rearrangement joins TRBV5-1 to TRBJ2-3; 7 nucleotides align to TRBD2. The CDR3 spans 18 residues. Germline V CDR1 and CDR2: SGHRS, YFSETQ. Trimming took 2 bases from V and 3 from J; bases not matched to a gene: 15. The CDR3: CASSLRWASGLETDTQYF. CDR3 nucleotides: TGCGCCAGCAGCTTAAGATGGGCTAGCGGACTAGAAACAGATACGCAGTATTTT.

CDR3 sequence reads: CASSQTGDTQYF. The CDR3 coding sequence is TGTGCCAGCAGCCAGACAGGAGATACGCAGTATTTT. The rearrangement links TRBV11-2 to TRBJ2-3, with D possibly being TRBD1 (6 bases). Per germline, CDR1 SGHAT and CDR2 FQNNGV. V was clipped by 5 bases and J by 5 bases, with 8 bases between them. This CDR3 is built from 12 residues.

The DNA for the CDR3 is TGTGCCAGTAGCCTCTCCCCGGGGACATCCTACGAGCAGTACTTC. This gives the protein CASSLSPGTSYEQYF. This chain uses TRBV19 with TRBJ2-7, with D tentatively TRBD1 (6 bases). This CDR3 region has 15 residues. The V gene lost 6 bases and the J gene lost 1 base, with 16 bases spanning the gap. The germline CDR1 and CDR2 sequences are LNHDA and SQIVND (reference sequence).

V usage is TRBV28 and J usage is TRBJ2-7, with 7 bases matching TRBD2. The germline CDR1 and CDR2 sequences are MDHEN and SYDVKM. The CDR3 sequence is 14 residues long. V was clipped by 3 bases and J by 3 bases; unmatched bases: 5. CDR3 protein: CASSLGGRNYEQYF. CDR3 bases: TGTGCCAGCAGTTTGGGCGGGAGAAACTACGAGCAGTACTTC.

The chain uses TRBV7-2 and TRBJ2-1; a weak D match, TRBD2 (6 bases). The CDR3 runs to 15 residues. Trimming left V 8 bases short and J 2 bases short, with 16 bases between. Germline loops: CDR1 SGHTA, CDR2 FQGNSA. CDR3 sequence (DNA): TGTGCCAGCTTACTTCACGGGACTGCCTACAATGAGCAGTTCTTC. Residues: CASLLHGTAYNEQFF.

The chain links TRBV10-1 to TRBJ1-1, with D possibly being TRBD1 (5 bases). The germline gives CDR1 WNHNN, CDR2 SYGVQD (reference sequence). The CDR3 has 13 residues. Trimming removed 2 bases at V and 7 bases at J, with 11 bases between. For the CDR3, the DNA is TGCGCCAGCAGTGAGGCTGGGGCGGATGAAGCTTTCTTT. This codes for CASSEAGADEAFF.

The chain has TRBV28 and TRBJ1-3; possible D gene TRBD1, 6 bases. The CDR3 has 15 residues. The ends were cut back, 2 bases at V and 2 bases at J, with 10 bases in the middle. Germline V gene data show CDR1 as MDHEN and CDR2 as SYDVKM. The CDR3 sequence: CASSLTGSTGNTIYF. The CDR3 region has the DNA TGTGCCAGCAGTTTAACAGGGTCGACTGGAAACACCATATATTTT.

The chain joins TRBV9 to TRBJ1-2; D uncertain. Germline values: CDR1 SGDLS, CDR2 YYNGEE. Trimming cost V 0 bases and J 4 bases, with 13 bases left between them. The CDR3 runs 15 residues. The CDR3 sequence is CASSVGGTQIYGYTF. The CDR3 nucleotides are TGTGCCAGCAGCGTAGGCGGCACCCAGATCTATGGCTACACCTTC.

The J gene is TRBJ1-1, the V gene TRBV6-5; no reliable D call. Germline lookup yields CDR1 MNHEY and CDR2 SVGAGI. The CDR3 runs to 14 residues. Trimming removed 0 bases at V and 1 base at J, with 6 bases between. The CDR3 sequence is CASSYSGRNTEAFF. The CDR3 coding sequence is TGTGCCAGCAGTTACTCGGGCAGGAACACTGAAGCTTTCTTT.

The chain recombines TRBV5-1 with TRBJ2-3; tentatively, D is TRBD2 (5 bases). This CDR3 has 15 residues. Germline V CDR1 and CDR2: SGHRS, YFSETQ. V dropped 0 bases and J dropped 2 bases, with 10 bases sitting between them. CDR3 in amino acids: CASSLAPSITDTQYF. CDR3 nucleotides: TGCGCCAGCAGCTTGGCCCCTAGCATCACAGATACGCAGTATTTT. The full variable domain, rest sourced from reference TRBV5-1 and TRBJ2-3, is KAGVTQTPRYLIKTRGQQVTLSCSPISGHRSVSWYQQTPGQGLQFLFEYFSETQRNKGNFPGRFSGRQFSNSRSEMNVSTLELGDSALYLCASSLAPSITDTQYFGPGTRLTVL.

The chain combines TRBV30 with TRBJ2-2; D may be TRBD1 (5 bases). The V and J ends lost 4 bases and 0 bases respectively, with 9 bases between them. Germline V gives CDR1 GTSNPN, CDR2 SVGIG (reference sequence). CDR3 length: 14 amino acids. In DNA, the CDR3 is TGTGCCTGGAAGGGGCCTACGAACACCGGGGAGCTGTTTTTT. Its translation: CAWKGPTNTGELFF. The full variable domain, its missing parts supplied by reference TRBV30 and TRBJ2-2, is SQTIHQWPATLVQPVGSPLSLECTVEGTSNPNLYWYRQAAGRGLQLLFYSVGIGQISSEVPQNLSASRPQDRQFILSSKKLLLSDSGFYLCAWKGPTNTGELFFGEGSRLTVL.

The V and J genes are TRBV29-1 and TRBJ2-7, with a possible D match to TRBD2 (6 bases). This CDR3 contains 14 residues. V was cut by 6 bases and J by 0 bases, with 15 bases left in between. In germline, CDR1 is SQVTM, CDR2 ANQGSEA. The CDR3 sequence: CSVGDSKSSYEQYF. In DNA, the CDR3 is TGCAGCGTAGGGGACTCAAAAAGCTCCTACGAGCAGTACTTC.

The CDR3 coding sequence is TGTGCCAGCAGCTTAGGCCCTTCCCTAGCGATCCTCTACAATGAGCAGTTCTTC. Its translation is CASSLGPSLAILYNEQFF. This chain connects TRBV11-2 to TRBJ2-1; tentative D call: TRBD2 (6 bases). Trimming left V 1 base short and J 3 bases short, with 19 bases between. Germline lookup yields CDR1 SGHAT and CDR2 FQNNGV. The CDR3 spans 18 residues.

This chain uses TRBV4-3 with TRBJ1-4, with 8 bases identical to TRBD1. J lost 1 base, V lost 4 bases, and 17 bases had no gene match. The CDR3 has 20 residues. The V gene's germline CDR1 is LGHNA and CDR2 YSLEER. Here the CDR3 reads CASSRISGQGAWLTNEKLFF. The CDR3, as DNA: TGCGCCAGCAGCCGAATTAGCGGCCAGGGGGCATGGTTAACTAATGAAAAACTGTTTTTT.

This chain joins TRBV5-4 and TRBJ1-4, with TRBD1 as a possible D gene (5 bases). Trimming took off 0 bases at V and 2 bases at J, with 11 bases between the two ends. The CDR3 totals 16 residues. Germline V lookup: CDR1 SGHNT, CDR2 YYREEE (reference sequence). The CDR3 nucleotides read TGTGCCAGCAGCTTGGTCGGGGAGGGGACTAATGAAAAACTGTTTTTT. It is translated as CASSLVGEGTNEKLFF.

The chain combines TRBV28 with TRBJ1-2; D gene ambiguous. Germline V gene data show CDR1 as MDHEN and CDR2 as SYDVKM. There are 15 residues in the CDR3. Between the trimmed V and J ends, which lost 4 bases and 0 bases, there was a span of 12 bases. This CDR3 reads CASSYGWFSNYGYTF. CDR3 DNA sequence: TGTGCCAGCAGTTACGGGTGGTTTTCTAACTATGGCTACACCTTC.

The chain uses TRBV6-5 and TRBJ1-1; weak D call: TRBD1 (6 bases). The CDR3 has 15 amino acids. The germline V and J ends were trimmed by 6 bases and 2 bases, with 16 bases remaining between them. The germline V gene encodes CDR1 MNHEY and CDR2 SVGAGI. As DNA, the CDR3 is TGTGCCAGCAGCGTTTGGGGCAGGGGCAACACTGAAGCTTTCTTT. It translates to CASSVWGRGNTEAFF.

The chain is built from TRBV5-1 and TRBJ1-1; 7 bases fit TRBD1. V lost 0 bases, J lost 0 bases, and 2 bases stayed unmatched. This CDR3 comprises 15 residues. The V gene's germline CDR1 is SGHRS and CDR2 YFSETQ. This chain's CDR3 is CASSLVTGMNTEAFF. Written as DNA, the CDR3 is TGCGCCAGCAGCTTGGTGACAGGGATGAACACTGAAGCTTTCTTT.

The V gene is TRBV7-8, the J gene TRBJ2-7; a weak D match, TRBD2 (6 bases). CDR1 is SGHVS and CDR2 is FQNEAQ in the germline V gene. The CDR3 length is 16 residues. V was pared by 5 bases and J by 1 base, with 18 bases between. CDR3 in DNA: TGTGCCAGCAGCCGAAGGACTATCCCCTATTCCTACGAGCAGTACTTC. Its protein is CASSRRTIPYSYEQYF.

The chain employs TRBV4-1 and TRBJ2-4, with D maybe TRBD1 (6 bases). V lost 0 bases and J lost 6, with 9 bases in between. CDR3 length equals 14 residues. Germline V gene sequence: CDR1 MGHRA, CDR2 YSYEKL. The CDR3 here is CASSQDYRVNIQYF. The CDR3 bases are TGCGCCAGCAGCCAAGATTACAGGGTAAACATTCAGTACTTC.

With regard to this clone: The junction and the germline gene differ at one end; a read error may be behind it. The chain employs TRBV7-7 and TRBJ1-3; D is undetermined. Germline V lookup: CDR1 SSHAT, CDR2 FNYEAQ (reference sequence). CDR3 length: 15 amino acids. The CDR3 DNA follows: TGTGCTAGCAGCGAGGGCCATAACTCTGGAAACACCATATATTTT. Translated: CASSEGHNSGNTIYF.

V is TRBV7-9 and J is TRBJ2-7, with D tentatively TRBD2 (6 bases). The CDR3 runs 14 residues. With 8 bases removed from V and 5 bases from J, the gap between germline ends came to 19 bases. Germline-derived CDR1 and CDR2 are SEHNR and FQNEAQ (reference sequence). CDR3 in DNA: TGTGCCAGCCAGGGTTCCACGGGAGTTGACGAGCAGTACTTC. Translating gives CASQGSTGVDEQYF.

V is TRBV5-1 and J is TRBJ2-2, with 12 bases that match TRBD2. Germline lookup yields CDR1 SGHRS and CDR2 YFSETQ. Trimming cost V 3 bases and J 6 bases; bases outside gene matches: 3. The CDR3 totals 15 residues. CDR3 sequence: CASSSTSGSSGELFF. The CDR3 region has the DNA TGCGCCAGCAGCTCGACTAGCGGGAGCTCCGGGGAGCTGTTTTTT.